This record concerns one T cell receptor beta chain sequence. Some clones are missing from TCRdb's copy, which holds only in-frame ones; the method was immunoSEQ multiplex PCR. The sample has 25,000 to 35,000 clones; approximately 94% are singletons. Per germline, CDR1 MNHEY and CDR2 SMNVEV (reference sequence). The V gene end was trimmed by 4 bases and the J gene end by 5 bases; junction bases not matched to a gene: 3. This CDR3 region has 15 residues. This entry belongs to a study of T cells in localized non-small cell lung cancer. The starting material was peripheral blood, obtained before any cancer treatment. This TCR derives from a woman between 35 and 70 years old with stage I lung adenocarcinoma. The chain employs TRBV27 and TRBJ2-2; 11 bases match TRBD1. As DNA, the CDR3 is TGTGCCAGCAGTTGGGACAGGGGGGAGACCGGGGAGCTGTTTTTT. This sequence encodes CASSWDRGETGELFF.